Presented here are 23 T cell receptor beta chains from one specimen sequenced in a study of cytomegalovirus exposure and HLA in healthy donors. Only in-frame clones appear in the TCRdb table, and some are missing; sequencing was by immunoSEQ multiplex PCR. The sample yields 85,000 to 95,000 clones, 96% seen once. The source material was PBMCs. These TCRs come from a man in his late teens or twenties in good health and CMV-seronegative.

The chain combines TRBV5-1 with TRBJ2-7; 7 bases line up with TRBD1. Germline lookup yields CDR1 SGHRS and CDR2 YFSETQ. The CDR3 runs to 13 residues. V was clipped by 3 bases and J by 2 bases; unmatched bases: 2. The CDR3, as DNA: TGCGCCAGCAGCTCCGGGACAGCCTACGAGCAGTACTTC. Encoded protein: CASSSGTAYEQYF. Full variable domain (outside the CDR3, taken from reference TRBV5-1 and TRBJ2-7): KAGVTQTPRYLIKTRGQQVTLSCSPISGHRSVSWYQQTPGQGLQFLFEYFSETQRNKGNFPGRFSGRQFSNSRSEMNVSTLELGDSALYLCASSSGTAYEQYFGPGTRLTVT.

The V and J genes are TRBV6-7 and TRBJ2-7; D is undetermined. TRBV6-7 is classed as an ORF, of uncertain function. The CDR3 is 12 amino acids. The germline V and J ends were trimmed by 11 bases and 4 bases, with 15 bases remaining between them. CDR3 region: CASHRRMYEQYV. In nucleotides, the CDR3 is TGTGCCTCCCACAGAAGAATGTACGAGCAGTACGTC.

This chain links TRBV28 with TRBJ1-2; tentatively, D is TRBD1 (6 bases). V shed 5 bases and J shed 7 bases, with 20 bases lying between them. Per germline, CDR1 MDHEN and CDR2 SYDVKM. The CDR3 is 15 amino acids. The CDR3 here is CASSPSRRTELGYTF. DNA of the CDR3: TGTGCCAGCAGTCCTTCCCGGAGGACAGAGCTTGGCTACACCTTC.

The chain employs TRBV28 and TRBJ1-1; D unresolved. CDR1 is MDHEN, CDR2 SYDVKM, per germline. Trimming removed 5 bases at V and 1 base at J, with 14 bases between. CDR3 size: 15 residues. CDR3 DNA: TGTGCCAGCAGTCGCACAGACCTCAAGAACACTGAAGCTTTCTTT. Translating it yields CASSRTDLKNTEAFF.

A single count supports this clone. The chain employs TRBV19 and TRBJ2-5; D is unclear. In germline, CDR1 is LNHDA, CDR2 SQIVND (reference sequence). The CDR3 contains 15 residues. The V end lost 1 base, the J end lost 5 bases, and 14 bases lay between the germline ends. The CDR3 coding sequence is TGTGCCAGTAGTATAGGAGACAACCCGACGGAGACCCAGTACTTC. Translation gives CASSIGDNPTETQYF.

This clone was recorded once. The CDR3 DNA is TGTGCCAGCAGTTTGAGCGGAAACTCTGGGGCCAACGTCCTGACTTTC. This sequence encodes CASSLSGNSGANVLTF. The V gene is TRBV6-5, the J gene TRBJ2-6, with TRBD2 as a possible D gene (5 bases). Germline CDR1 is MNHEY and CDR2 is SVGAGI. Between the trimmed V and J ends, which lost 4 bases and 0 bases, there was a span of 10 bases. The CDR3 is 16 amino acids.

This chain links TRBV27 with TRBJ2-3, with no clear D. The germline V gene has CDR1 MNHEY and CDR2 SMNVEV (reference sequence). The CDR3 covers 13 residues. Deletions cut 5 bases from V and 8 bases from J, with 14 bases between. The CDR3 loop reads CASSPGSAVTQYF. In DNA form, the CDR3 reads TGTGCCAGCAGTCCCGGTTCCGCCGTTACGCAGTATTTT.

The J gene is TRBJ1-1, the V gene TRBV19; maybe TRBD1 (6 bases). Germline CDR1 reads LNHDA; CDR2 reads SQIVND (reference sequence). Trimming pared 0 bases from V and 11 bases from J, leaving 16 bases between. The CDR3 covers 14 residues. This chain's CDR3 is CASSIEGGRGEAFF. The CDR3 DNA follows: TGTGCCAGTAGTATAGAGGGCGGGAGGGGGGAGGCTTTCTTT.

The genes are TRBV4-1 and TRBJ2-7; the D is unclear. The ends were cut back, 1 base at V and 0 bases at J, with 16 bases in the middle. This CDR3 has 17 residues. Germline loops: CDR1 MGHRA, CDR2 YSYEKL. DNA of the CDR3: TGCGCCAGCAGCCAAGCGCGAATGGCGGAAATCTCCTACGAGCAGTACTTC. This codes for CASSQARMAEISYEQYF.

V usage is TRBV19 and J usage is TRBJ2-5; no clear D. The germline V gene has CDR1 LNHDA and CDR2 SQIVND (reference sequence). This CDR3 has 17 amino acids. With 2 bases removed from V and 3 bases from J, the gap between germline ends came to 19 bases. The CDR3 spells CASSITVGLGRKETQYF. CDR3 bases: TGTGCCAGTAGTATAACCGTCGGTCTAGGCCGAAAAGAGACCCAGTACTTC.

CDR3 nucleotides: TGTGCCAGCAGTTTAAGATGGGGAGGCCAAGAGACCCAGTACTTC. It yields the protein CASSLRWGGQETQYF. This sequence joins TRBV28 and TRBJ2-5; D is possibly TRBD2 (6 bases). This CDR3 has 15 amino acids. Germline V lookup: CDR1 MDHEN, CDR2 SYDVKM. Deletions cut 2 bases from V and 1 base from J, with 11 bases between.

This clone was found once. The chain joins TRBV5-4 to TRBJ2-2; D gene uncertain. V was trimmed by 0 bases and J by 5 bases, leaving 11 bases between them. Germline-derived CDR1 and CDR2 are SGHNT and YYREEE (reference sequence). This CDR3 contains 15 residues. CDR3 amino acids: CASSLVGVTTGELFF. The CDR3 nucleotides read TGTGCCAGCAGCTTGGTAGGAGTTACTACCGGGGAGCTGTTTTTT.

The chain couples TRBV4-2 to TRBJ1-5; D is unresolved. The V gene's germline CDR1 is LGHNA and CDR2 YNFKEQ. The CDR3 sequence is 15 residues long. Trimming removed 2 bases from V and 5 bases from J, with 13 bases in between. This chain's CDR3 is CASSQTDKRDQPQHF. The CDR3 DNA reads as TGTGCCAGCAGCCAAACCGACAAGAGGGATCAGCCCCAGCATTTT.

This chain uses TRBV25-1 with TRBJ1-2; 10 nucleotides align to TRBD1. The germline V gene encodes CDR1 MGHDK and CDR2 SYGVNS. Trimming at V came to 4 bases and at J to 2 bases, leaving 1 base not matched to a gene. This CDR3 contains 14 residues. DNA of the CDR3: TGTGCCAGCAGTGGACAGGGGGCGAACTATGGCTACACCTTC. Translation: CASSGQGANYGYTF.

The chain is built from TRBV11-2 and TRBJ1-1; D is uncertain. The CDR3 length is 12 residues. From germline, CDR1 is SGHAT and CDR2 FQNNGV. Trimming left V 3 bases short and J 3 bases short, with 5 bases between. For the CDR3, the DNA is TGTGCCAGCAGCTTCGCGGACACTGAAGCTTTCTTT. The encoded protein is CASSFADTEAFF. Full variable domain (rest looked up from reference TRBV11-2 and TRBJ1-1): EAGVAQSPRYKIIEKRQSVAFWCNPISGHATLYWYQQILGQGPKLLIQFQNNGVVDDSQLPKDRFSAERLKGVDSTLKIQPAKLEDSAVYLCASSFADTEAFFGQGTRLTVV.

The chain links TRBV27 to TRBJ2-7, with a possible D match to TRBD2 (6 bases). The CDR3 totals 17 residues. Between the trimmed V and J ends, which lost 0 bases and 2 bases, there was a span of 17 bases. Germline V gene data show CDR1 as MNHEY and CDR2 as SMNVEV (reference sequence). DNA for the CDR3: TGTGCCAGCAGTTTATCGGGTAGGTTAGCGGTACCCTACGAGCAGTACTTC. It specifies CASSLSGRLAVPYEQYF.

This chain uses TRBV28 with TRBJ2-1, with TRBD2 matching 7 bases. Per the germline V gene, CDR1 is MDHEN and CDR2 is SYDVKM. The CDR3 is 16 residues long. The V gene end was trimmed by 7 bases and the J gene end by 2 bases; junction bases not matched to a gene: 11. The CDR3 protein is CASTSRSAGAYNEQFF. DNA for the CDR3: TGTGCCAGCACATCCCGGAGCGCGGGAGCCTACAATGAGCAGTTCTTC.

The J gene is TRBJ2-3, the V gene TRBV5-1; 11 bases fit TRBD1. The CDR3 spans 18 residues. V gave up 5 bases and J gave up 4 bases; unmatched junction bases: 15. Per germline, CDR1 SGHRS and CDR2 YFSETQ. The CDR3 coding sequence is TGCGCCAGCAGACCGACCCAAGCCGGGACAGGGGGTGCAGATACGCAGTATTTT. This sequence encodes CASRPTQAGTGGADTQYF.

The chain couples TRBV28 to TRBJ2-1; 7 positions agree with TRBD2. V lost 8 bases and J lost 0; bases outside the gene matches: 7. Germline assignment: CDR1 MDHEN and CDR2 SYDVKM. This CDR3 has 15 amino acids. CDR3: CASLGGSLSYNEQFF. CDR3 bases: TGTGCCAGCCTCGGCGGGAGTCTCTCCTACAATGAGCAGTTCTTC.

The chain couples TRBV11-2 to TRBJ1-2; 9 bases fit TRBD1. Germline V gene lookup returns CDR1 SGHAT and CDR2 FQNNGV. This CDR3 has 13 residues. The junction had 5 bases not matched to a gene; V was cut back by 6 bases and J by 6 bases. The CDR3 nucleotides are TGTGCCAGCAGTTCCGGGACAGGGAATGGCTACACCTTC. Encoded protein: CASSSGTGNGYTF.

The J gene is TRBJ2-7, the V gene TRBV5-1; 7 bases are shared with TRBD1. V lost 4 bases, J lost 2 bases, and 9 bases stayed unmatched. CDR1 and CDR2 from the germline V gene are SGHRS and YFSETQ. CDR3 length: 15 residues. As DNA, the CDR3 is TGCGCCAGCAGCGCTACAGGGGAGTCGACCTACGAGCAGTACTTC. Amino acids: CASSATGESTYEQYF. The whole variable domain, remainder taken from reference TRBV5-1 and TRBJ2-7, is KAGVTQTPRYLIKTRGQQVTLSCSPISGHRSVSWYQQTPGQGLQFLFEYFSETQRNKGNFPGRFSGRQFSNSRSEMNVSTLELGDSALYLCASSATGESTYEQYFGPGTRLTVT.

A single count supports this clone. The V and J genes are TRBV10-2 and TRBJ2-1; tentative D call: TRBD1 (6 bases). V was pared by 2 bases and J by 8 bases, with 10 bases between. The CDR3 runs 13 residues. The germline V gene has CDR1 WSHSY and CDR2 SAAADI. CDR3 bases: TGCGCCAGCAGTGAGGTCAGGGGCGATGAGCAGTTCTTC. Its protein is CASSEVRGDEQFF.

The CDR3: CASSSLTGELFF. CDR3 nucleotide sequence: TGTGCCAGCAGTTCCCTCACCGGGGAGCTGTTTTTT. The chain employs TRBV6-6 and TRBJ2-2; no definite D call. V lost 4 bases and J lost 4, with 4 bases in between. This CDR3 spans 12 amino acids. Germline assignment: CDR1 MNHNY and CDR2 SVGAGI (reference sequence).